This TCR beta chain stems from a study of shared clonotypes between healthy human individuals. Study context: The study drew on a couple of women and three men aged 18 to 49 as donors.

V was pared by 8 bases and J by 5 bases, with 14 bases of the junction left unmatched. The CDR3 is 15 amino acids. The germline CDR1 and CDR2 sequences are SGHAT and FQNNGV. The study separated CD4+ cells into CD45RA+ naive and CD45RA-negative memory subsets. Profiling relied on immunoSEQ multiplex PCR, and the TCRdb table lists in-frame clones only, not all of them. This repertoire shows about 960,000 clones, 60% to 85% found once; its top ten account for around 1.4%. This sequence originates from a man aged 18 to 35 in good health. The material sequenced was memory CD4+ T cells sorted from blood. Subset of the sample: CD45RA-negative fraction. The chain employs TRBV11-2 and TRBJ1-2; 7 bases line up with TRBD1. CDR3 sequence: CASRNTGGTVYGYTF. The CDR3 region has the DNA TGTGCCAGCCGGAATACCGGCGGGACAGTTTATGGCTACACCTTC.